This TCR beta chain is drawn from a study of shared T cell receptors in the human thymus. The junction had 15 bases not matched to a gene; V was cut back by 1 base and J by 0 bases. Germline values: CDR1 MDHEN, CDR2 SYDVKM. This CDR3 spans 19 amino acids. Sequencing used immunoSEQ multiplex PCR; TCRdb keeps in-frame clones, though not all of them. The sample includes some 400,000 clones, roughly 94% of them seen just once. Material for sequencing was thymocytes. The origin of this receptor is a human donor. The gene calls are TRBV28 and TRBJ2-7, with 7 bases identical to TRBD1. The CDR3 DNA reads TGTGCCAGCAGTTTATACAGAATACAGGGGAGACTTTACTCCTACGAGCAGTACTTC. Its protein product is CASSLYRIQGRLYSYEQYF.